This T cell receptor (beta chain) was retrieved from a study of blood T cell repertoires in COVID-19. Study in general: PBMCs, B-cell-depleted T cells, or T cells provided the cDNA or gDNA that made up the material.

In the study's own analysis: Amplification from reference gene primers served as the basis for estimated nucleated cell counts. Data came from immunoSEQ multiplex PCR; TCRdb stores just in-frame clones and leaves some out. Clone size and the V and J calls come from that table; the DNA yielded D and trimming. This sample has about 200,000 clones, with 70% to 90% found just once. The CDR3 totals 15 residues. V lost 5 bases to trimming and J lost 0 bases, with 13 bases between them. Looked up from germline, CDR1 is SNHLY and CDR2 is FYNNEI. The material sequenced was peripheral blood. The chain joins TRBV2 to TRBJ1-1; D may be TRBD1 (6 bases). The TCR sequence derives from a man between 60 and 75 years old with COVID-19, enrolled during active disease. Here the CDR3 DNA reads TGTGCCAGCAGTCGGTCGGGGGGCCTGAACACTGAAGCTTTCTTT. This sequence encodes CASSRSGGLNTEAFF.